Below, 20 T cell receptor beta chains from the same sample are listed, as sequenced in a study of Graves' ophthalmopathy and Graves' hyperthyroidism. CDR3 regions of TCR beta were amplified from RNA transcripts. First-round RT-PCR with HTBI primers preceded a second-round multiplex PCR. TCRdb reprocessed the multiplex PCR reads with MiXCR, giving one entry per CDR3 protein. The sample holds some 360,000 distinct CDR3 sequences, 15% to 20% seen once. Sequenced sample: peripheral blood. The receptor set was obtained from an adult woman with stable Graves' hyperthyroidism.

This clonotype was seen repeatedly, ten times or more. V usage is TRBV7-9 and J usage is TRBJ2-7, with D possibly matching TRBD2 (6 bases). Trimming removed 6 bases at V and 2 bases at J, with 17 bases between. Germline values: CDR1 SEHNR, CDR2 FQNEAQ (reference sequence). The CDR3 loop spans 15 amino acids. CDR3 bases: TGTGCCAGCAGTCCGGCCCCGGGAGCCCCCTACGAGCAGTACTTC. This sequence encodes CASSPAPGAPYEQYF.

On this clonotype itself: This likely comes from a read error, as the CDR3 has no conserved phenylalanine or tryptophan at its end. The chain combines TRBV10-1 with TRBJ2-3, with D possibly matching TRBD2 (10 bases). The germline gives CDR1 WNHNN, CDR2 SYGVQD (reference sequence). The length of the CDR3 is 16 residues. Here the CDR3 reads CPSSGGGTGNRDTQYS. The CDR3 region has the DNA TGTCCCAGCAGCGGGGGGGGGACAGGGAACCGAGATACGCAGTATTCT.

On this clonotype itself: This could be a read error, since a much larger clone is one nucleotide away. This rearrangement joins TRBV28 to TRBJ1-1; the D gene is possibly TRBD1 (6 bases). In germline, CDR1 is MDHEN, CDR2 SYDVKM. This CDR3 has 14 residues. Trimming took off 8 bases at V and 1 base at J, with 14 bases between the two ends. The CDR3: CASRAPQGNTEAFF. CDR3 DNA: TGTGCCAGCCGTGCCCCACAGGGGAACACTGAAGCTTTCTTT.

This clonotype showed up many times. The chain joins TRBV12-3 or TRBV12-4 to TRBJ2-2, with D hard to call. Trimming removed 3 bases from V and 2 bases from J, with 7 bases in between. The CDR3 runs to 14 residues. The CDR3 sequence is CASSFGLNTGELFF. The CDR3 DNA reads TGTGCCAGCAGTTTCGGTCTAAACACCGGGGAGCTGTTTTTT.

This clonotype has only a few counts. The V gene is TRBV5-5, the J gene TRBJ1-3; D remains ambiguous. The V and J ends lost 4 bases and 7 bases respectively, with 12 bases between them. Germline V CDR1 and CDR2: SGHKS, YYEKEE (reference sequence). CDR3 length equals 13 residues. The CDR3 DNA is TGTGCCAGCAGCCCGATGGCTCGGAACACCATATATTTT. This encodes CASSPMARNTIYF.

This clonotype was detected ten times or more. The V gene is TRBV6-1, the J gene TRBJ2-2; 7 bases fit TRBD2. Per germline, CDR1 MNHNS and CDR2 SASEGT. The CDR3 runs 13 residues. Trimming cost V 8 bases and J 4 bases; bases outside gene matches: 4. The CDR3, as DNA: TGTGCCAGCGGGAGGGCGGCCACCGGGGAGCTGTTTTTT. It yields the protein CASGRAATGELFF.

The chain links TRBV4-2 to TRBJ2-7; 9 nucleotides agree with TRBD1. Trimming removed 2 bases from V and 5 bases from J; junction bases left unmatched: 10. This CDR3 is 16 amino acids long. CDR1 LGHNA and CDR2 YNFKEQ come from the germline V gene. CDR3 nucleotides: TGTGCCAGCAGCCAACTGTCAGGGACAGGGAGAAACGAGCAGTACTTC. Translation gives CASSQLSGTGRNEQYF.

This clonotype was recorded many times. The chain couples TRBV10-3 to TRBJ2-7; TRBD2 aligns across 7 bases. CDR1 ENHRY and CDR2 SYGVKD come from the germline V gene. The CDR3 covers 13 residues. With 10 bases clipped from V and 2 bases from J, the junction kept 8 bases outside the gene matches. The CDR3 DNA is TGTGCCACAACCGGGACTACCACCTACGAGCAGTACTTC. Translation: CATTGTTTYEQYF.

The genes are TRBV6-1 and TRBJ2-5; D is unresolved. Per the germline V gene, CDR1 is MNHNS and CDR2 is SASEGT. This CDR3 is 15 amino acids long. V lost 8 bases and J 5 bases, leaving 21 bases between the germline ends. The CDR3 region is CASSGGPSSSETQYF. The CDR3 region has the DNA TGTGCCAGCTCCGGTGGACCTTCGTCGTCGGAGACCCAGTACTTC.

This clonotype was counted at least ten times. J is TRBJ1-5 and V is TRBV12-5; D unresolved. The germline V gene encodes CDR1 LGHNT and CDR2 FRNRAP. V was shortened by 0 bases and J by 2 bases, with 14 bases between the two germline ends. The CDR3 totals 17 residues. The CDR3 DNA reads as TGTGCTAGTGGTTTGGTATTAGGGCGGGGAGGCAATCAGCCCCAGCATTTT. This sequence encodes CASGLVLGRGGNQPQHF.

This clonotype was observed a few times. The V gene is TRBV20-1, the J gene TRBJ2-1, with 12 bases fitting TRBD2. V was clipped by 0 bases and J by 8 bases; unmatched bases: 14. The germline V gene encodes CDR1 DFQATT and CDR2 SNEGSKA (reference sequence). The CDR3 length is 18 residues. CDR3 nucleotide sequence: TGCAGTGCTAGAGATTGGGGGACTAGCGGGCCGGGGGGCGATGAGCAGTTCTTC. Translated, it gives CSARDWGTSGPGGDEQFF.

At least ten counts were recorded for this clonotype. The rearrangement uses TRBV6-5 and TRBJ2-5; D is unresolved. The CDR3 extends over 15 amino acids. Germline V gene data show CDR1 as MNHEY and CDR2 as SVGAGI. Trimming stripped 6 bases from V and 5 bases from J, with 19 bases between. The DNA of the CDR3 is TGTGCCAGCAGCCCTACCCGGGCAGAAAGGGAGACCCAGTACTTC. It codes for CASSPTRAERETQYF.

The sample holds many counts of this clonotype. The chain links TRBV27 to TRBJ1-2; TRBD1 is a possible D gene (6 bases). CDR1 MNHEY and CDR2 SMNVEV come from the germline V gene (reference sequence). CDR3 length: 14 amino acids. V was trimmed by 4 bases and J by 6 bases, leaving 15 bases between them. Here the CDR3 reads CASSSTGADNGYTF. CDR3 sequence (DNA): TGTGCCAGCAGTTCCACGGGGGCGGATAATGGCTACACCTTC.

This clonotype has ten or more counts. One junction end disagrees with the germline gene, perhaps due to a read error. The CDR3 DNA follows: TGCAGTGCTAGAGTTATGGGGCGGCCCTATCCCCTCTTC. Translated: CSARVMGRPYPLF. The chain combines TRBV20-1 with TRBJ2-7; D is perhaps TRBD1 (5 bases). The V gene's germline CDR1 is DFQATT and CDR2 SNEGSKA (reference sequence). The CDR3 has 13 amino acids.

There are many counts of this clonotype. The chain is built from TRBV2 and TRBJ2-5; weak D call: TRBD1 (6 bases). CDR1 and CDR2 from the germline V gene are SNHLY and FYNNEI. The CDR3 has 15 residues. V was pared by 2 bases and J by 7 bases, with 17 bases between. CDR3: CASSERGQLRGTQYF. CDR3 bases: TGTGCCAGCAGTGAACGCGGACAGTTAAGGGGGACCCAGTACTTC. Looking up the rest from reference TRBV2 and TRBJ2-5 gives the full variable domain: EPEVTQTPSHQVTQMGQEVILRCVPISNHLYFYWYRQILGQKVEFLVSFYNNEISEKSEIFDDQFSVERPDGSNFTLKIRSTKLEDSAMYFCASSERGQLRGTQYFGPGTRLLVL.

The sample holds a few counts of this clonotype. This chain links TRBV28 with TRBJ2-3; the D gene is possibly TRBD1 (6 bases). Germline-derived CDR1 and CDR2 are MDHEN and SYDVKM. Trimming stripped 1 base from V and 4 bases from J, with 9 bases between. The CDR3 has 14 residues. In DNA form, the CDR3 reads TGTGCCAGCAGTTTATCCCAGGGGCCAGATACGCAGTATTTT. It encodes CASSLSQGPDTQYF.

This clonotype was picked up a small number of times. This clone may be a read error of a much larger clone one base away. The J gene is TRBJ2-7, the V gene TRBV29-1; a possible D gene is TRBD1 (6 bases). CDR3 length: 13 amino acids. The germline V gene encodes CDR1 SQVTM and CDR2 ANQGSEA. CDR3 in DNA: TGCTGCGTTCGCCACGGACAGCTCTACGAGCAGTACTTC. Its protein is CCVRHGQLYEQYF.

This clonotype was picked up many times. The CDR3 nucleotides read TGTGCCAGTCGGGAGGGCAGAGGGAACACCGGGGAGCTGTTTTTT. It translates to CASREGRGNTGELFF. V gene TRBV12-3 or TRBV12-4 combines with J gene TRBJ2-2; 8 bases are shared with TRBD2. Germline trimming cut 9 bases from V and 1 base from J; bases unmatched to any gene: 7. This CDR3 is built from 15 residues.

This clonotype was observed many times. The J gene is TRBJ2-5, the V gene TRBV28; 9 bases map to TRBD1. CDR1 is MDHEN, CDR2 SYDVKM, per germline. The V and J ends lost 6 bases and 4 bases, in that order; junction bases with no gene match: 9. This CDR3 contains 15 residues. CDR3 residues: CASRSLRDRVETQYF. CDR3 DNA: TGTGCCAGCAGATCACTCCGGGACAGGGTAGAGACCCAGTACTTC.

This clonotype showed up many times. Written as DNA, the CDR3 is TGCGCCAGCAGCTTGGCCGGGGGAGAGCCCCAGCATTTT. Translated: CASSLAGGEPQHF. The genes are TRBV5-1 and TRBJ1-5, with a weak D call TRBD1 (5 bases). This CDR3 has 13 residues. Between the trimmed V and J ends, which lost 0 bases and 8 bases, there was a span of 9 bases. CDR1 is SGHRS and CDR2 is YFSETQ in the germline V gene.